This T cell receptor (beta chain) came from a study of blood T cell repertoires in COVID-19. V dropped 6 bases and J dropped 1; count of bases not matched to a gene: 9. Per germline, CDR1 SQVTM and CDR2 ANQGSEA. The CDR3 extends over 17 amino acids. A single count supports this clone. Only in-frame clones appear in the TCRdb table, and some are missing; sequencing was by immunoSEQ multiplex PCR. This table holds 55,000 to 75,000 clones, 55% to 80% found once. Seattle's cohort entered during active infection and was followed longitudinally. Specimen: peripheral blood. This chain links TRBV29-1 with TRBJ2-1; 13 nucleotides agree with TRBD2. This TCR came from a woman between 65 and 79 years old with COVID-19, enrolled during active disease. CDR3 nucleotide sequence: TGCAGCGTGGCGGGACTAGCGGGAACCGGGTCCTACAATGAGCAGTTCTTC. It translates to CSVAGLAGTGSYNEQFF.